Listed below are T cell receptor beta chains from one sample, sequenced in a study of blood T cells in healthy people across ages. TCRdb re-derived calls from the 5' RACE reads in MiXCR, one entry per CDR3 protein. The sample lists some 1.7 million distinct CDR3 sequences; approximately 30% were seen once. What was sequenced was blood. All receptors derive from a woman in her 30s in good health. The CDR3 runs from the conserved cysteine through the conserved F or W. D genes are given only for firm matches. The size entry is marked missing in some rows and otherwise reads once, few, many or a size class.

cdr3_length	d_call	clone_size	v_call	j_call	cdr3_aa	cdr3_nt
13	TRBD1	few	TRBV20-1	TRBJ2-1	CSARTTGTAEQFF	TGCAGTGCTAGAACCACCGGGACAGCTGAGCAGTTCTTC
14	.	many	TRBV10-3	TRBJ2-1	CAIRDGTQNNEQFF	TGTGCCATCAGAGATGGGACCCAAAACAATGAGCAGTTCTTC
16	TRBD2	many	TRBV4-1	TRBJ2-4	CASSQGRGGTKNIQYF	TGCGCCAGCAGCCAAGGCCGGGGGGGAACCAAAAACATTCAGTACTTC
15	.	.	TRBV3-1	TRBJ1-5	CASSQDGHLNQPQHF	TGTGCCAGCAGCCAAGATGGGCACCTTAATCAGCCCCAGCATTTT
13	.	.	TRBV29-1	TRBJ1-5	CSVETQHNQPQHF	TGCAGCGTTGAAACCCAACACAATCAGCCCCAGCATTTT
14	TRBD2	.	TRBV5-1	TRBJ2-1	CASSGTSGASWQFF	TGCGCCAGCAGCGGGACTAGCGGGGCGTCTTGGCAGTTCTTC
18	TRBD2	few	TRBV15	TRBJ2-3	CATSTISRLAGDTDTQYF	TGTGCCACCAGTACGATAAGTCGGCTAGCGGGAGACACAGATACGCAGTATTTT
14	TRBD2	.	TRBV25-1	TRBJ2-1	CASSAASGIDEQFF	TGTGCCAGCAGTGCTGCTAGCGGGATCGATGAGCAGTTCTTC
12	.	many	TRBV29-1	TRBJ2-5	CSVHRELETQYF	TGCAGCGTTCACAGGGAGTTAGAGACCCAGTACTTC
16	.	few	TRBV6-1	TRBJ2-1	CASTLEGGGPYNEQFF	TGTGCCAGCACTTTAGAGGGGGGAGGGCCATACAATGAGCAGTTCTTC
16	TRBD1	.	TRBV6-2/TRBV6-3	TRBJ1-5	CASTTYRGGHGEPQHF	TGTGCCAGCACCACTTACAGGGGAGGCCATGGCGAGCCCCAGCATTTT
13	.	few	TRBV29-1	TRBJ1-2	CSVSQGGGEGHTF	TGCAGCGTTTCACAGGGAGGAGGAGAGGGCCACACCTTC
11	.	many	TRBV20-1	TRBJ1-2	CSANRDYGYTF	TGCAGTGCTAACAGGGACTATGGCTACACCTTC
13	.	few	TRBV27	TRBJ2-6	CASGYSGANILTF	TGTGCCAGCGGTTACTCTGGGGCCAACATCCTGACTTTC
14	.	few	TRBV28	TRBJ2-5	CASSYTRQEETQYF	TGTGCCAGCAGTTACACTAGACAGGAAGAGACCCAGTACTTC
15	.	.	TRBV2	TRBJ2-4	CASSEAGTFKNIQYF	TGTGCCAGCAGTGAGGCCGGGACCTTCAAAAACATTCAGTACTTC
12	.	.	TRBV29-1	TRBJ2-7	CSVEMEGHEQYF	TGCAGCGTTGAAATGGAGGGGCACGAGCAGTACTTC
15	.	few	TRBV5-1	TRBJ2-2	CASSLGHRDTGELFF	TGCGCCAGCAGCTTGGGCCATCGAGACACCGGGGAGCTGTTTTTT
14	.	.	TRBV12-5	TRBJ2-1	CASGLVSIYNEQFF	TGTGCTAGTGGTTTGGTGTCGATCTACAATGAGCAGTTCTTC
15	TRBD2	few	TRBV5-1	TRBJ2-3	CASSFPSGASATQYF	TGCGCCAGCAGCTTCCCTAGCGGGGCGTCGGCTACGCAGTATTTT
17	TRBD2	.	TRBV11-2	TRBJ2-1	CASSWGRASGSGNEQFF	TGTGCCAGCAGCTGGGGACGGGCTAGCGGGAGTGGCAATGAGCAGTTCTTC
15	.	.	TRBV12-3/TRBV12-4	TRBJ2-5	CASSLPQGYYNEQYF	TGTGCCAGCAGTTTACCTCAGGGCTACTACAATGAGCAGTACTTC
14	TRBD1	.	TRBV29-1	TRBJ2-2	CSVLGQGRTGELFF	TGCAGCGTCCTCGGACAGGGTAGAACCGGGGAGCTGTTTTTT
12	.	.	TRBV7-2	TRBJ1-5	CASSSQTGPQHF	TGTGCCAGCAGCTCTCAGACCGGGCCCCAGCATTTT
15	TRBD1	.	TRBV9	TRBJ2-5	CASSPRQGLRETQYF	TGTGCCAGCAGCCCCCGACAGGGTTTGAGGGAGACCCAGTACTTC
13	.	.	TRBV27	TRBJ1-1	CASMEGGSTEAFF	TGTGCCAGCATGGAGGGGGGAAGCACTGAAGCTTTCTTT
14	.	.	TRBV12-3/TRBV12-4	TRBJ1-2	CASSLGRDVRGYTF	TGTGCCAGCAGTTTAGGGAGGGATGTAAGGGGCTACACCTTC
12	.	many	TRBV11-2	TRBJ2-1	CASSLVVGEQFF	TGTGCCAGCAGCTTAGTGGTCGGTGAGCAGTTCTTC
15	.	many	TRBV3-1	TRBJ2-7	CASSQVNGSGVEQYF	TGTGCCAGCAGCCAAGTAAACGGGAGTGGCGTCGAGCAGTACTTC
14	.	.	TRBV24-1	TRBJ1-2	CATSDSMSPGGYTF	TGTGCCACCAGTGATTCGATGTCTCCAGGAGGCTACACCTTC
15	.	few	TRBV5-1	TRBJ1-6	CASSPQGRYNSPLHF	TGCGCCAGCAGCCCCCAGGGGCGATATAATTCACCCCTCCACTTT
12	.	many	TRBV29-1	TRBJ2-3	CSSWGNTDTQYF	TGCAGCTCCTGGGGCAACACAGATACGCAGTATTTT
15	.	few	TRBV12-3/TRBV12-4	TRBJ1-5	CASSLDGKGNQPQHF	TGTGCCAGCAGTTTAGACGGTAAGGGCAATCAGCCCCAGCATTTT
16	TRBD2	.	TRBV6-5	TRBJ2-2	CASGRPGLAVPGELFF	TGTGCCAGCGGGCGGCCGGGACTAGCGGTCCCCGGGGAGCTGTTTTTT
13	TRBD1	few	TRBV29-1	TRBJ2-1	CSVGGTGYHEQFF	TGCAGCGTTGGTGGGACAGGGTATCATGAGCAGTTCTTC
16	.	.	TRBV5-1	TRBJ1-1	CASSLGSGLLNTEAFF	TGCGCCAGCAGCTTGGGGTCAGGACTATTGAACACTGAAGCTTTCTTT
15	TRBD1	few	TRBV27	TRBJ1-2	CASRDRGLANYGYTF	TGTGCCAGCAGGGACAGGGGTTTAGCTAACTATGGCTACACCTTC
14	.	.	TRBV12-3/TRBV12-4	TRBJ2-5	CASSPDSARETQYF	TGTGCCAGCAGCCCAGACTCTGCGAGGGAAACCCAGTACTTC
16	.	few	TRBV4-2	TRBJ2-1	CASSQDRAGAHNEQFF	TGTGCCAGCAGCCAAGATAGGGCGGGGGCCCACAATGAGCAGTTCTTC
16	.	.	TRBV24-1	TRBJ2-1	CATRAGAPRSYNEQFF	TGTGCCACCAGGGCAGGGGCCCCGAGGTCCTACAATGAGCAGTTCTTC
13	.	.	TRBV29-1	TRBJ2-1	CSVAVTKTGEQFF	TGCAGCGTTGCGGTAACTAAAACGGGTGAGCAGTTCTTC
16	.	few	TRBV27	TRBJ2-3	CASSLGYGGSTDTQYF	TGTGCCAGCAGTTTAGGGTACGGGGGTAGCACAGATACGCAGTATTTT
16	.	few	TRBV10-2	TRBJ2-1	CASTTPGESSYNEQFF	TGCGCCAGCACCACCCCGGGGGAATCCTCCTACAATGAGCAGTTCTTC
14	.	few	TRBV20-1	TRBJ2-7	CSAEMDGASYEQYF	TGCAGTGCCGAAATGGACGGGGCCTCCTACGAGCAGTACTTC
18	TRBD1	.	TRBV7-2	TRBJ2-2	CASSLSMVGTGSTGELFF	TGTGCCAGCAGCTTATCAATGGTTGGGACAGGGTCTACCGGGGAGCTGTTTTTT
15	TRBD2	few	TRBV5-1	TRBJ2-1	CASSLGTSRDNEQFF	TGCGCCAGCAGCCTAGGGACTAGCCGTGACAATGAGCAGTTCTTC
13	.	.	TRBV7-9	TRBJ1-2	CASSGSKREGYTF	TGTGCCAGCAGCGGATCAAAGCGAGAAGGCTACACCTTC
17	.	.	TRBV7-6	TRBJ2-3	CASSPRGQGTSLDTQYF	TGTGCCAGCAGCCCCCGAGGGCAGGGGACATCGTTAGATACGCAGTATTTT
12	.	.	TRBV29-1	TRBJ2-7	CGVGQGPYEQYF	TGCGGCGTTGGTCAGGGACCCTACGAGCAGTACTTC
14	.	.	TRBV7-9	TRBJ1-1	CASSPSSGPTEAFF	TGTGCCAGCAGCCCGTCGTCAGGACCAACTGAAGCTTTCTTT
13	.	.	TRBV10-3	TRBJ2-7	CAIGGAAGYEQYF	TGTGCCATTGGGGGGGCGGCTGGGTACGAGCAGTACTTC
13	TRBD2	few	TRBV20-1	TRBJ2-5	CSASLSGGETQYF	TGCAGTGCTAGCCTTAGCGGGGGAGAGACCCAGTACTTC
15	.	once	TRBV20-1	TRBJ2-3	CSALLDSGGPDTQYF	TGCAGTGCCCTTTTAGACAGTGGGGGGCCGGATACGCAGTATTTT
16	TRBD1	many	TRBV7-9	TRBJ1-2	CASSLDRAFVIDGYTF	TGTGCCAGCAGCTTGGACAGGGCATTCGTAATAGATGGCTACACCTTC